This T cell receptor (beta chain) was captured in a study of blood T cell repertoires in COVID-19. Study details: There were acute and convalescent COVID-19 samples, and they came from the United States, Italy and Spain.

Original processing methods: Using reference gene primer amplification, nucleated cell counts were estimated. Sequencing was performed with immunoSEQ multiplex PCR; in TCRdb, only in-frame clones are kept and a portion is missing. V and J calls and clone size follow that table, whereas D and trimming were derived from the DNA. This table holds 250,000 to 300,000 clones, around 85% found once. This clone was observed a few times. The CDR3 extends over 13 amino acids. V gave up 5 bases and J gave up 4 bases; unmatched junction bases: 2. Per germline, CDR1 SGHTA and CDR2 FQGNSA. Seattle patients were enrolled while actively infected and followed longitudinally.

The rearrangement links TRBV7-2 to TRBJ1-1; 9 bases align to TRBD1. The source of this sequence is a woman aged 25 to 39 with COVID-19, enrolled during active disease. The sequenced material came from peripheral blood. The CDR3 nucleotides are TGTGCCAGCAGCGTACAGGGGGCCACTGAAGCTTTCTTT. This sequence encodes CASSVQGATEAFF.